This T cell receptor (beta chain) was recorded in a study of regulatory T cells in long-lasting Graves disease. This CDR3 contains 18 residues. Germline assignment: CDR1 DFQATT and CDR2 SNEGSKA (reference sequence). V dropped 6 bases and J dropped 2 bases, with 25 bases sitting between them. Note on this clonotype: No antigen is known for it.

Study-wide results and caveats: Under persistent disease, TRBV28, TRBJ1-2 and TRBJ2-5 were used preferentially.

With iRepertoire HTBI primers and Arm-PCR of CDR3 regions, TCR beta libraries were built. TCRdb fed the multiplex PCR reads into MiXCR, producing one record per CDR3 protein. The sample lists 450,000 or so distinct CDR3 sequences, 22% seen once, with around 13% in the top ten. Indicated time point: persistent/refractory GD, antithyroid drugs over 5 years with positive TRAb. With RNA extracted from PBMCs as input, the TCR library was made. Diagnosing Graves' disease relied on the American Thyroid Association guidelines. The receptor's source is a female donor with Graves disease. The chain uses TRBV20-1 and TRBJ2-2, with D perhaps matching TRBD1 or TRBD2 (5 bases each). Sequenced here: peripheral blood mononuclear cells (PBMCs), sampled when the disease was refractory, from a patient treated with antithyroid drugs. The CDR3 DNA is TGCAGTGCGACTACTCCGGGCTCCTTAGGGGTAAACACCGGGGAGCTGTTTTTT. It specifies CSATTPGSLGVNTGELFF.